This T cell receptor (beta chain) was sequenced in a study of tumor-infiltrating lymphocytes in primary liver carcinoma. Study-level information: Ages ranged from 30 to 69, with HCC or mixed HCC-cholangiocarcinoma. T1-T3 N0M0 was the stage of the tumors, which were about 4.2 to 10 cm across. Read depth, roughly 3.5 to 7.13 million productive TCRbeta reads, did not differ significantly between tissues.

Production of TCR beta cDNA used 400 to 650 ng total RNA together with a constant-region primer. Slightly modified ARM-PCR, run as three nested multiplex PCR rounds, produced the TCR beta libraries. Both of the initial two PCR rounds ran for around 9 cycles and employed TRBV1-TRBV30 forward primers alongside a C-beta reverse primer. TCRdb used MiXCR to reprocess the multiplex PCR reads, holding one entry per CDR3 protein. The table lists 90,000 to 150,000 distinct CDR3 sequences, around 70% of them singletons. This clonotype was seen a few times. Its antigen is not identified. General observations from the study: Tumor region pairs overlapped more than did tumor-adjacent and tumor-blood pairs.

The study co-extracted DNA and RNA from around 20-30 mg of unsorted bulk tissue. This CDR3 region has 13 residues. Looked up from germline, CDR1 is SGHAT and CDR2 is FQNNGV. Material: tumor-adjacent normal liver tissue. The chain couples TRBV11-2 to TRBJ2-5; D is perhaps TRBD1 or TRBD2 (5 bases each). This sequence was found in a woman aged 55-70 years with primary liver carcinoma and hepatitis B virus infection. The DNA for the CDR3 is TGTACCGGCAGCCTCGGGACGCGGGAGACCCAGTACTTC. It yields the protein CTGSLGTRETQYF.